Given below is one TCR beta chain in context. Treatment here: randomized to nivolumab then ipilimumab (arm A) or the reverse (arm B). DNA-damaging chemotherapy had not been given to any patient beforehand. PBMC sorting kept live CD3+CD8+ cells without CD19 or CD56. The repertoire was sequenced with immunoSEQ multiplex PCR; TCRdb's copy has only in-frame clones and lacks some. Of 10,000 to 15,000 clones in the sample, less than 75% were seen once. The data derive from a study of sequential checkpoint blockade in melanoma. Overall study context: Arm A got nivolumab then ipilimumab; arm B the reverse, 1:1. Maintenance nivolumab came after either treatment sequence.

This CDR3 comprises 16 residues. CDR1 and CDR2 from the germline V gene are LGHNA and YSLEER. V gave up 0 bases and J gave up 7 bases, with 16 bases separating them. The sample here was CD8+ T cells sorted from blood (inferred from file names), taken from a patient given nivolumab and ipilimumab in sequence. This chain joins TRBV4-3 and TRBJ1-5; D is uncertain. The sequence derives from a human donor with melanoma. DNA for the CDR3: TGCGCCAGCAGCCAAGACTGGACTTTACCTAGCCAGCCCCAGCATTTT. Its translation: CASSQDWTLPSQPQHF.